Sequencing of this TCR beta chain was carried out in a study of shared clonotypes between healthy human individuals. Turning to the study itself: CD4 naive cells filled three plates per donor, CD4 memory three, CD8 naive two and CD8 memory one.

Naive CD8 cells comprised CD45RO-negative, CCR7-positively selected cells, excluding terminally differentiated effector memory CD45RA+ cells. Donors comprised healthy HIV-negative adults lacking recent acute infections or vaccinations. As concerns this clone: The antigen remains unidentified.

Study conclusions and caveats: Around 5% was the fraction of naive CD4 clonotypes found shared across a few donors.

TCRdb's table, derived via immunoSEQ multiplex PCR, lists solely in-frame clones and lacks some. The sample holds some 600,000 clones, roughly 96% seen once. The CDR3 spans 14 residues. V was shortened by 1 base and J by 3 bases, with 11 bases between the two germline ends. CDR1 SGHRS and CDR2 YFSETQ come from the germline V gene. The receptor comes from a young woman in good health. V gene TRBV5-1 combines with J gene TRBJ2-7; D is possibly TRBD1 (5 bases). Sequencing used naive CD8+ T cells sorted from blood. The CDR3 spells CASSLTGINYEQYF. The DNA of the CDR3 is TGCGCCAGCAGCTTGACAGGAATAAACTACGAGCAGTACTTC.